This T cell receptor (beta chain) was observed in a study of spatial heterogeneity in lung cancer. Indicated time point: sample taken at primary tumor resection. No cell sorting; template was whole RNA from tumor, lung tissue or PBMC. Samples came from roughly 72 TRACERx patients with untreated early-stage lung cancer. This CDR3 has 16 residues. The germline V gene has CDR1 MRHNA and CDR2 SNTAGT. Deletions cut 6 bases from V and 3 bases from J, with 20 bases between. Carried by each TCR cDNA molecule was a unique molecular identifier. TCRdb processed the 5' RACE reads anew with MiXCR; each CDR3 protein has one entry. The repertoire holds tens of thousands of distinct CDR3 sequences, roughly 15% seen once, with about 60% in the top ten. This clonotype was seen repeatedly, ten times or more.

This receptor was taken from a male donor with early-stage non-small cell lung cancer. V and J are TRBV6-4 and TRBJ1-2, with a possible D match to TRBD1 (6 bases). Source: PBMCs, taken at surgery. The CDR3 coding sequence is TGTGCCAGCAGCGCGGGACACCGGGGGGATTACTATGGCTACACCTTC. Its protein product is CASSAGHRGDYYGYTF.